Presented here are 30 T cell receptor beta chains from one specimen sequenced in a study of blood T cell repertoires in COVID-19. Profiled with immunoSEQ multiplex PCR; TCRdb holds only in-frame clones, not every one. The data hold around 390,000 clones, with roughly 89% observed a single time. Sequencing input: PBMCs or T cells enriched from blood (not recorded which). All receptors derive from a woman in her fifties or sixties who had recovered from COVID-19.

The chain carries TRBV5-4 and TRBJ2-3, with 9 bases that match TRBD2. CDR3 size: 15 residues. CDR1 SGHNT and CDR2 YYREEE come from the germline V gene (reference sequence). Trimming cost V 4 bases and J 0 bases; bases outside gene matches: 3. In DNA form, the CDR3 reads TGTGCCAGCAGCCTAGCGGGAACTAGCACAGATACGCAGTATTTT. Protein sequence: CASSLAGTSTDTQYF.

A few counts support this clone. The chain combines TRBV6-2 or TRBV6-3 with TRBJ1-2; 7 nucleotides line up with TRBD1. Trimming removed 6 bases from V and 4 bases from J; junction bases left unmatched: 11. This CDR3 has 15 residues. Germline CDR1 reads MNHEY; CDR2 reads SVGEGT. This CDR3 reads CASSPVLTGSYGYTF. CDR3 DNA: TGTGCCAGCAGCCCTGTCCTGACAGGGAGCTATGGCTACACCTTC.

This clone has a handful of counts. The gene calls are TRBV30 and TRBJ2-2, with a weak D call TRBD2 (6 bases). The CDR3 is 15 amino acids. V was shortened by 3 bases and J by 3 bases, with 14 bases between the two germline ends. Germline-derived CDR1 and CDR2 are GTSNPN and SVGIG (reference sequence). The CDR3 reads CAWSGGSFDTGELFF. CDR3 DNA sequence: TGTGCCTGGAGCGGAGGGAGTTTCGACACCGGGGAGCTGTTTTTT.

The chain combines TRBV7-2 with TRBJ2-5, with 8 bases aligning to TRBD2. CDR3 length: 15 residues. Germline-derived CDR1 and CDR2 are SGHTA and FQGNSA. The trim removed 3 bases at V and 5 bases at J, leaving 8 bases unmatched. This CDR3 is CASSLAGLGGETQYF. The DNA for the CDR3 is TGTGCCAGCAGCTTGGCGGGACTAGGAGGGGAGACCCAGTACTTC.

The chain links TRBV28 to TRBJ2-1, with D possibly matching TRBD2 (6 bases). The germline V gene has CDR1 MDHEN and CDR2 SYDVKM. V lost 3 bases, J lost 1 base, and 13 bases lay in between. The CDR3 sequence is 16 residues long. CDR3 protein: CASSFVLGRSYNEQFF. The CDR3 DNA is TGTGCCAGCAGTTTCGTTCTAGGGAGGTCCTACAATGAGCAGTTCTTC.

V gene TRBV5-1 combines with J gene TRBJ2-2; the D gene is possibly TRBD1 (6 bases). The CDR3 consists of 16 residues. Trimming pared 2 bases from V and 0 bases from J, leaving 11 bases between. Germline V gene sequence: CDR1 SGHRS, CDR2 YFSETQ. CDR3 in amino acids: CASSFSGTPNTGELFF. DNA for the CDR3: TGCGCCAGCAGCTTTTCCGGGACACCGAACACCGGGGAGCTGTTTTTT.

The CDR3 DNA follows: TGTGCCAGCAGCCCGTCGGGTTTCTCACCCCTCCACTTT. Protein: CASSPSGFSPLHF. This chain joins TRBV7-2 and TRBJ1-6; D uncertain. The CDR3 loop spans 13 amino acids. Germline V gives CDR1 SGHTA, CDR2 FQGNSA. The germline V and J ends were trimmed by 5 bases and 10 bases, with 12 bases remaining between them.

CDR3 bases: TGTGCCTGGAGTGTAGGGGGGGCTGGTACTGAAGCTTTCTTT. Amino acid sequence: CAWSVGGAGTEAFF. This chain connects TRBV30 to TRBJ1-1, with D tentatively TRBD1 (6 bases). Trimming left V 0 bases short and J 5 bases short, with 13 bases between. Germline CDR1 GTSNPN, CDR2 SVGIG (reference sequence). The CDR3 consists of 14 residues.

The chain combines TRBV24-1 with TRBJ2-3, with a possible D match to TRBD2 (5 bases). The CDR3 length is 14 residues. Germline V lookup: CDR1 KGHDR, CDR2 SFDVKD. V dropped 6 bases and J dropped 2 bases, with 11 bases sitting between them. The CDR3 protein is CATSPAVFTDTQYF. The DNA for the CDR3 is TGTGCCACCAGTCCAGCGGTTTTCACAGATACGCAGTATTTT.

The CDR3 is CASSMGVRFGYTF. The CDR3 region has the DNA TGTGCCAGTAGTATGGGAGTACGGTTTGGCTACACCTTC. The chain is built from TRBV19 and TRBJ1-2; D not resolved. Germline V gives CDR1 LNHDA, CDR2 SQIVND (reference sequence). This CDR3 comprises 13 residues. V was shortened by 3 bases and J by 7 bases, with 12 bases between the two germline ends.

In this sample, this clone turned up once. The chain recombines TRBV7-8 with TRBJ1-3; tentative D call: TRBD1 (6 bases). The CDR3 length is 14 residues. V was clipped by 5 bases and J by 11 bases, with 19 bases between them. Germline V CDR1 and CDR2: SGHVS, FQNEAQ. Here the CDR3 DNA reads TGTGCCAGCAGCCAAGGGGCAGGGGTTTACCCCATATATTTT. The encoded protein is CASSQGAGVYPIYF. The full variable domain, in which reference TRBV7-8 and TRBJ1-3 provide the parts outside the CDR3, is GAGVSQSPRYKVAKRGQDVALRCDPISGHVSLFWYQQALGQGPEFLTYFQNEAQLDKSGLPSDRFFAERPEGSVSTLKIQRTQQEDSAVYLCASSQGAGVYPIYFGEGSWLTVV.

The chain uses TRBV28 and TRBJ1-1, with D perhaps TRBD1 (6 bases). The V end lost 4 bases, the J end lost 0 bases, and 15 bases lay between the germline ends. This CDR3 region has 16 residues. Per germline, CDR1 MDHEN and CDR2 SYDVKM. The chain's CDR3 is CASSSPSQGLNTEAFF. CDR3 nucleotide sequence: TGTGCCAGCAGTTCCCCTTCCCAGGGGCTGAACACTGAAGCTTTCTTT.

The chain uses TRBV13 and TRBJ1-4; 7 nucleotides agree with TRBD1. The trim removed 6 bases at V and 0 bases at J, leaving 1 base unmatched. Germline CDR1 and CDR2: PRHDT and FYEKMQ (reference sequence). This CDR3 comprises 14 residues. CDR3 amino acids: CASRQGATNEKLFF. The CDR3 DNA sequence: TGTGCCAGCAGGCAGGGGGCAACTAATGAAAAACTGTTTTTT.

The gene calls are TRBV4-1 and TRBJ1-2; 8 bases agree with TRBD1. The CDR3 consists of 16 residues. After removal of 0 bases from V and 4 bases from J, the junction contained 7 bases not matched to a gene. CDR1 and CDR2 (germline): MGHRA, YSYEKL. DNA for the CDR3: TGCGCCAGCAGCCAAGATTCGCAGGGGGCGGTCTATGGCTACACCTTC. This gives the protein CASSQDSQGAVYGYTF.

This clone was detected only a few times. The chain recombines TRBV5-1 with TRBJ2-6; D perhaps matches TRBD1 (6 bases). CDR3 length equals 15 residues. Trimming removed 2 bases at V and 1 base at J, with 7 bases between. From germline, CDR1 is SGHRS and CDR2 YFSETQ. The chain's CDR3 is CASSFTGSGANVLTF. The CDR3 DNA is TGCGCCAGCAGCTTTACAGGGTCTGGGGCCAACGTCCTGACTTTC.

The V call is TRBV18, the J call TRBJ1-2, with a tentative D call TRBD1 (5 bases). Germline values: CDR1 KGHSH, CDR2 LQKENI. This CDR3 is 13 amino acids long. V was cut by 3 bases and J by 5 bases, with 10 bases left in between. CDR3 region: CASSPGQVYGYTF. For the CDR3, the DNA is TGTGCCAGCTCACCGGGGCAGGTTTATGGCTACACCTTC.

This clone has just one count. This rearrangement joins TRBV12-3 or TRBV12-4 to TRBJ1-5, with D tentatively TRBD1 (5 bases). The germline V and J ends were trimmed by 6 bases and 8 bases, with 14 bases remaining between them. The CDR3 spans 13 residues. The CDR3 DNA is TGTGCCAGCAGCCTGGCAGGGAAAAAGCCCCAGCATTTT. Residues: CASSLAGKKPQHF.

This CDR3 reads CAISSSGVSYEQYF. The CDR3 DNA reads as TGTGCCATCAGCTCTAGCGGGGTCTCCTACGAGCAGTACTTC. The chain employs TRBV10-3 and TRBJ2-7; 9 positions agree with TRBD2. V gave up 6 bases and J gave up 0 bases; unmatched junction bases: 3. The V gene's germline CDR1 is ENHRY and CDR2 SYGVKD. The CDR3 spans 14 residues.

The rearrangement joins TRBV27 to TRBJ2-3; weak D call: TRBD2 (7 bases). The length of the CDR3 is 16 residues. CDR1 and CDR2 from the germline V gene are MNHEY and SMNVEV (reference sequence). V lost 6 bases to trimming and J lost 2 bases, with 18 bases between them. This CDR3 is CASSSLIGGDTDTQYF. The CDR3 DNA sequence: TGTGCCAGCAGCTCCCTGATAGGGGGGGACACAGATACGCAGTATTTT.

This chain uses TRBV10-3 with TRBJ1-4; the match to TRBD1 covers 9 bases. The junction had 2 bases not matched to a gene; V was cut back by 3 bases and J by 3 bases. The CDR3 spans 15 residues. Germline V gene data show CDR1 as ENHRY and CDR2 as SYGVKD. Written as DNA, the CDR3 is TGTGCCATCAGTGACGGGACAGGGTCTAATGAAAAACTGTTTTTT. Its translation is CAISDGTGSNEKLFF.

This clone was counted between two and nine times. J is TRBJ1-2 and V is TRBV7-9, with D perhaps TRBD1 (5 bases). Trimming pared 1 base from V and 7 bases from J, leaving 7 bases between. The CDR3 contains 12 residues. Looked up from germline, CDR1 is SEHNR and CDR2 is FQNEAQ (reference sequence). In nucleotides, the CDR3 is TGTGCCAGCAGCTTAGACAGGCTTGGCTACACCTTC. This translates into CASSLDRLGYTF. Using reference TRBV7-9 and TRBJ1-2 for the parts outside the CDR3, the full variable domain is DTGVSQNPRHKITKRGQNVTFRCDPISEHNRLYWYRQTLGQGPEFLTYFQNEAQLEKSRLLSDRFSAERPKGSFSTLEIQRTEQGDSAMYLCASSLDRLGYTFGSGTRLTVV.

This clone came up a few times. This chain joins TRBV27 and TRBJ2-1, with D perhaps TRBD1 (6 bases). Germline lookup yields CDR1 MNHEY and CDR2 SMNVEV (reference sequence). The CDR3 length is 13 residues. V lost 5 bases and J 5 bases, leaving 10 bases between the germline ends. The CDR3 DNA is TGTGCCAGCAGTAAGGGACATCACAATGAGCAGTTCTTC. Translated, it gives CASSKGHHNEQFF.

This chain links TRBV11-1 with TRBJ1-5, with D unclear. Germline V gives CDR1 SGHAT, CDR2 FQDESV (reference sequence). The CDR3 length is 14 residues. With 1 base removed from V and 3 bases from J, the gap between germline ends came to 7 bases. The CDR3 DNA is TGTGCCAGCAGCTTAGGAGACAACAATCAGCCCCAGCATTTT. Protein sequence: CASSLGDNNQPQHF.

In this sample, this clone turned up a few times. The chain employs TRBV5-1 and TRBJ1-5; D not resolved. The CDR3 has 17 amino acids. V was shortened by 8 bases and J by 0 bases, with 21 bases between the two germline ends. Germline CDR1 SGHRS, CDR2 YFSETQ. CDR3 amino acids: CASRSEGGSDSNQPQHF. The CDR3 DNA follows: TGCGCCAGTCGCTCCGAGGGTGGCTCGGATAGCAATCAGCCCCAGCATTTT.

This CDR3 is CATRYTGTPNTEAFF. The CDR3 nucleotides read TGTGCCACCAGATACACCGGGACACCGAACACTGAAGCTTTCTTT. V usage is TRBV24-1 and J usage is TRBJ1-1; tentative D call: TRBD1 (6 bases). The CDR3 runs 15 residues. Germline CDR1 KGHDR, CDR2 SFDVKD. V was clipped by 7 bases and J by 1 base, with 15 bases between them.

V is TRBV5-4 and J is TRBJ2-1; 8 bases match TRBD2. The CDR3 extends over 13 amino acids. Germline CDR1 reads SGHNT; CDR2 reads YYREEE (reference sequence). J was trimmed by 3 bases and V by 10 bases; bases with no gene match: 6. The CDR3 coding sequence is TGTGCCGGTGGGCGGGGGGACTACAATGAGCAGTTCTTC. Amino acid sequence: CAGGRGDYNEQFF.

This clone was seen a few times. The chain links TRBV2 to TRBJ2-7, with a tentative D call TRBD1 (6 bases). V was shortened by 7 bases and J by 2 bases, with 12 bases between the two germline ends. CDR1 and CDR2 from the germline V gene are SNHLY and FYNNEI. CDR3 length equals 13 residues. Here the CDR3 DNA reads TGTGCCAGCACCACACAGGGTACCTACGAGCAGTACTTC. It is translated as CASTTQGTYEQYF.

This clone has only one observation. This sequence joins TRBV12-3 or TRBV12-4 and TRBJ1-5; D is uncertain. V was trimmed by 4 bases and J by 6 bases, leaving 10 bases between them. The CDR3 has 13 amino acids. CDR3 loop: CASSSLLSQPQHF. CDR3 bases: TGTGCCAGCAGTTCCCTCTTGTCTCAGCCCCAGCATTTT.

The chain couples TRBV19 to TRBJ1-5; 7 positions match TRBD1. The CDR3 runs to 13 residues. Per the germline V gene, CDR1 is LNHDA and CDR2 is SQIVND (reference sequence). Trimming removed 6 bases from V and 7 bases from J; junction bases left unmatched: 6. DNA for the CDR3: TGTGCCAGTAGCGACCAGGGGGGACAGCCCCAGCATTTT. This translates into CASSDQGGQPQHF.

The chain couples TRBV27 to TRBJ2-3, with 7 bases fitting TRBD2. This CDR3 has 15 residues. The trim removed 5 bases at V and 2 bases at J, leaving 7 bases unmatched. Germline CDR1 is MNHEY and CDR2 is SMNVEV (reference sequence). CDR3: CASSPGLAVTDTQYF. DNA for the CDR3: TGTGCCAGCAGTCCCGGCCTAGCGGTCACAGATACGCAGTATTTT.